This T cell receptor beta chain was sequenced in a study of cytomegalovirus exposure and HLA in healthy donors. A roughly 120-subject validation cohort, separate from the approximately 610-subject first cohort, supplied the donors. The V end was cut by 5 bases, the J end by 3 bases, with 8 bases between. The CDR3 covers 12 residues. In germline, CDR1 is SGHAT, CDR2 FQNNGV. Generated by immunoSEQ multiplex PCR, the TCRdb table keeps only in-frame clones and is missing some. The sample consists of over 150,000 clones, 65% to 90% of them appearing once. Study findings and constraints: The dataset shows that most TCR sequences were rare, while some public TCRs occurred in many donors. The authors listed around 150 TCR beta chains as cytomegalovirus-associated.

To note about this clone: What it binds is not known.

The receptor was derived from a man younger than 30 in good health and CMV-seropositive. The sequenced sample consisted of PBMCs. The chain links TRBV11-2 to TRBJ2-7; possible D gene TRBD1, 5 bases. CDR3 sequence: CASSIRDYEQYF. CDR3 nucleotides: TGTGCCAGCAGCATCAGGGACTACGAGCAGTACTTC.